This T cell receptor beta chain stems from a study of CD4 T cells in relation to SARS-CoV-2 and coronaviruses. CDR1 and CDR2 from the germline V gene are SSHAT and FNYEAQ (reference sequence). The length of the CDR3 is 12 residues. The germline V and J ends were trimmed by 0 bases and 4 bases, with 0 bases remaining between them. Unexposed donor CD4+ T cells date from about 2011-2018, before the COVID-19 pandemic. After roughly ten days of culture, CD4+ T cells were isolated. Unexposed-donor CD4+ T cells were probed with SARS-CoV-2 S/N and four cold-coronavirus spikes, cells permitting. Cultures received half-medium IL-2 refreshes on days 3 and 7. General study findings and limits: Compared with monoreactive clones, crossreactive clones showed significantly weaker SARS-CoV-2 expansion.

Remarks on this clone: No antigen is known for it.

Assay: immunoSEQ multiplex PCR; the TCRdb copy retains only in-frame clones and omits some. The sample carries around 25,000 clones, roughly 70% recorded once. The receptor's source is a human donor in good health. The chain links TRBV7-7 to TRBJ2-2; no clear D gene. Sequencing was performed on CD4+ T cells from PBMCs, cultured in vitro. The CDR3 sequence: CASSLATGELFF. CDR3 coding DNA: TGTGCCAGCAGCTTAGCCACCGGGGAGCTGTTTTTT.